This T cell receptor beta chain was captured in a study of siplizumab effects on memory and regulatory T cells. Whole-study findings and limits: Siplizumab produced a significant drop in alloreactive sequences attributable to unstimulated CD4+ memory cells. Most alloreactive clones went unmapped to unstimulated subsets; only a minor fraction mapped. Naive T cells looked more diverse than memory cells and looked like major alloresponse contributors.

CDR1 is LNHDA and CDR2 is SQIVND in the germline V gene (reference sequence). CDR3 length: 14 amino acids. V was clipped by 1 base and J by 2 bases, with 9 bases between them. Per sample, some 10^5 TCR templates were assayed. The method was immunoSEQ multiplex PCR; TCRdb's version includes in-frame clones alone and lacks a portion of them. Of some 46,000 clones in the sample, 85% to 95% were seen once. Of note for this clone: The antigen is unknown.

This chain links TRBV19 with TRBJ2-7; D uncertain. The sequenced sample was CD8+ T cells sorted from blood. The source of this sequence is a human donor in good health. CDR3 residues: CASSIGAATYEQYF. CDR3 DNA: TGTGCCAGTAGTATAGGGGCGGCCACCTACGAGCAGTACTTC.